This TCR beta chain was obtained from a study of CD8 T cells in ankylosing spondylitis. Germline values: CDR1 MNHEY, CDR2 SMNVEV (reference sequence). The V end lost 3 bases, the J end lost 8 bases, and 14 bases lay between the germline ends. The CDR3 is 14 amino acids. With molecular barcodes, quantitative 5'-RACE was used to make the TCR beta libraries. TCRdb reprocessed the 5' RACE reads with MiXCR, giving one entry per CDR3 protein. This sample carries 150,000 to 200,000 distinct CDR3 sequences, 13% of them seen once, and the ten largest clones take approximately 17%. A remark on this clonotype: Its antigen remains unidentified.

The study, taken as a whole, reports: Disease-linked clones had a CD8+ phenotype and relatively low frequency in peripheral blood. Reportedly, disease-linked clones are significantly enriched in ankylosing spondylitis patients' matched synovial fluid. Characteristic of ankylosing spondylitis blood, it appeared, was a TCR beta motif comprising about eight highly homologous variants.

The sequenced material came from blood, either unsorted or a sorted T cell fraction (not recorded which). The chain links TRBV27 to TRBJ2-1, with D perhaps matching TRBD2 (6 bases). The clonotype was recovered from a male donor with ankylosing spondylitis or in good health (not recorded which). This CDR3 reads CASSLSGSVDEQFF. DNA for the CDR3: TGTGCCAGCAGTTTGTCCGGGAGTGTGGATGAGCAGTTCTTC.